This is a list of T cell receptor beta chains from one sample in a study of blood T cells in healthy people across ages. TCRdb analysed the 5' RACE reads with MiXCR anew, one entry per CDR3 protein. The table has about 680,000 distinct CDR3 sequences, around 45% seen once. Sequencing was performed on blood. These receptor sequences come from a woman aged 60-75 years in good health. CDR3s include the opening cysteine and the closing phenylalanine or tryptophan. Each record gives: clone size, D gene, J gene, V gene, CDR3 protein, CDR3 DNA. A D gene is named only where the DNA matches it firmly. Clone size is shown for a subset of rows, as once, few, many or a class of expanded clone.

few,.,TRBJ2-7,TRBV20-1,CSARVPASGGREQYF,TGCAGTGCTAGAGTCCCCGCAAGTGGGGGCCGCGAGCAGTACTTC
.,.,TRBJ2-2,TRBV12-3/TRBV12-4,CASSLTQYTGELFF,TGTGCCAGCAGTTTAACACAGTACACCGGGGAGCTGTTTTTT
.,TRBD1,TRBJ1-1,TRBV29-1,CSVERAEGAPNTEAFF,TGCAGCGTTGAGCGTGCGGAGGGGGCTCCGAACACTGAAGCTTTCTTT
once,.,TRBJ2-3,TRBV7-2,CASSKTGGTRQSTQYF,TGTGCCAGCAGCAAAACAGGCGGGACACGTCAAAGTACGCAGTATTTT
few,.,TRBJ2-7,TRBV7-2,CASSTQGALSYEQYF,TGTGCCAGCAGCACCCAAGGGGCTCTCTCCTACGAGCAGTACTTC
.,.,TRBJ1-1,TRBV20-1,CSARVVAVPNTEAFF,TGCAGTGCTAGAGTTGTCGCAGTCCCGAACACTGAAGCTTTCTTT
.,TRBD2,TRBJ2-5,TRBV9,CASSAGTSGSGETQYF,TGTGCCAGCAGCGCCGGGACTAGCGGGAGCGGAGAGACCCAGTACTTC
.,.,TRBJ2-5,TRBV7-2,CASSSRGGPVSLGTQYF,TGTGCCAGCAGCTCTAGGGGGGGACCCGTATCCTTAGGGACCCAGTACTTC
few,TRBD2,TRBJ2-1,TRBV9,CASSAGGTREFF,TGTGCCAGCAGCGCCGGAGGGACTAGGGAGTTCTTC
.,.,TRBJ2-1,TRBV12-3/TRBV12-4,CASSPPGRIGFGEQFF,TGTGCCAGCAGTCCACCGGGGCGCATAGGATTCGGTGAGCAGTTCTTC
.,.,TRBJ2-2,TRBV20-1,CSARMAGELFF,TGCAGTGCTAGAATGGCCGGGGAGCTGTTTTTT
.,.,TRBJ1-2,TRBV11-3,CASSLSRGDGYTF,TGTGCCAGCAGCTTATCCAGGGGTGATGGCTACACCTTC
.,TRBD1,TRBJ2-7,TRBV20-1,CSARVPQAGTGPYEQYF,TGCAGTGCTAGAGTTCCCCAGGCCGGGACAGGACCCTACGAGCAGTACTTC
.,.,TRBJ2-1,TRBV28,CASSLVVFEQFF,TGTGCCAGCAGCCTAGTGGTGTTTGAGCAGTTCTTC
.,.,TRBJ2-1,TRBV5-1,CASSLGIRGVVDEQFF,TGCGCCAGCAGCTTGGGAATCCGAGGCGTAGTCGATGAGCAGTTCTTC
.,.,TRBJ1-6,TRBV20-1,CSAAARGQPDNSPLHF,TGCAGTGCTGCGGCCCGCGGACAGCCTGATAATTCACCCCTCCACTTT
few,TRBD2,TRBJ2-5,TRBV27,CASSRLASEETQYF,TGTGCCAGCAGCCGACTAGCGTCAGAAGAGACCCAGTACTTC
.,TRBD1,TRBJ2-7,TRBV4-1,CASSQRQGDGQYF,TGCGCCAGCAGCCAGCGCCAGGGGGACGGGCAGTACTTC
once,.,TRBJ2-3,TRBV13,CASSFPLGWGSTDTQYF,TGTGCCAGCAGCTTCCCCTTGGGGTGGGGAAGCACAGATACGCAGTATTTT
.,.,TRBJ2-1,TRBV7-3,CASSLNTGAYNEQFF,TGTGCCAGCAGCTTAAATACGGGAGCTTACAATGAGCAGTTCTTC